The 25 T cell receptor beta chains below were found in one sample sequenced in a study of CD8 T cells in ankylosing spondylitis. General study results and limits: Seemingly characteristic of ankylosing spondylitis blood was a TCR beta motif consisting of several highly homologous variants.

TCRdb re-called the 5' RACE reads through MiXCR, storing one row per CDR3 protein. The repertoire has a few hundred thousand distinct CDR3 sequences, about a fifth of them found once; the top ten carry roughly a sixth. These receptors have no known antigen. The sequencing sample was made of blood, either unsorted or a sorted T cell fraction (not recorded which). These receptors came from a male donor with ankylosing spondylitis.

This clonotype was detected a few times. The chain is built from TRBV6-2 or TRBV6-3 and TRBJ1-5; TRBD1 might be the D (5 bases). Germline V gene data show CDR1 as MNHEY and CDR2 as SVGEGT. Trimming left V 4 bases short and J 4 bases short, with 11 bases between. CDR3 length: 14 residues. CDR3 nucleotides: TGTGCCAGCAGTTTCGGGACCCTTAATCAGCCCCAGCATTTT. Translating it yields CASSFGTLNQPQHF.

The chain couples TRBV3-1 to TRBJ2-7; 10 positions match TRBD1. CDR1 and CDR2 from the germline V gene are LGHDT and YNNKEL (reference sequence). V lost 10 bases and J lost 6; bases outside the gene matches: 9. This CDR3 comprises 13 residues. The CDR3 is CATRQGAGGEQYF. The CDR3 region has the DNA TGTGCCACCCGACAGGGGGCGGGCGGCGAGCAGTACTTC.

The chain employs TRBV5-1 and TRBJ2-1, with 8 bases fitting TRBD2. Trimming took 4 bases from V and 0 from J; bases not matched to a gene: 18. Germline CDR1 is SGHRS and CDR2 is YFSETQ. The CDR3 runs to 20 residues. The CDR3 loop reads CASSRTGLAGVISSYNEQFF. The CDR3 nucleotides are TGCGCCAGCAGCCGTACCGGGCTAGCGGGTGTAATAAGCTCCTACAATGAGCAGTTCTTC. Full variable domain (rest looked up from reference TRBV5-1 and TRBJ2-1): KAGVTQTPRYLIKTRGQQVTLSCSPISGHRSVSWYQQTPGQGLQFLFEYFSETQRNKGNFPGRFSGRQFSNSRSEMNVSTLELGDSALYLCASSRTGLAGVISSYNEQFFGPGTRLTVL.

V is TRBV5-1 and J is TRBJ2-7; D tentatively fits TRBD1 or TRBD2 (5 bases each). The CDR3 runs to 15 residues. Trimming shortened V by 4 bases and J by 2 bases, and 16 bases separated the two germline ends. Germline-derived CDR1 and CDR2 are SGHRS and YFSETQ. This CDR3 is CASSARGAGTYEQYF. CDR3 bases: TGCGCCAGCAGCGCCCGGGGCGCAGGTACCTACGAGCAGTACTTC.

V gene TRBV27 combines with J gene TRBJ2-7; TRBD2 is a possible D gene (5 bases). V dropped 5 bases and J dropped 1 base, with 15 bases sitting between them. This CDR3 comprises 15 residues. Per the germline V gene, CDR1 is MNHEY and CDR2 is SMNVEV (reference sequence). In DNA, the CDR3 is TGTGCCAGCAGTCTTACCCCCCCGGGGTCCTACGAGCAGTACTTC. This codes for CASSLTPPGSYEQYF.

There are a few counts of this clonotype. V is TRBV7-3 and J is TRBJ2-1, with TRBD2 as a possible D gene (5 bases). The CDR3 is made up of 15 amino acids. Germline CDR1 and CDR2: SGHTA and FQGTGA. Trimming pared 3 bases from V and 0 bases from J, leaving 9 bases between. For the CDR3, the DNA is TGTGCCAGCAGCTTCAGCGGCCACTCCTACAATGAGCAGTTCTTC. Amino acid sequence: CASSFSGHSYNEQFF.

This clonotype showed up just a few times. The V call is TRBV12-3 or TRBV12-4, the J call TRBJ2-7, with D possibly matching TRBD2 (6 bases). V shed 8 bases and J shed 0 bases, with 17 bases lying between them. The CDR3 consists of 15 residues. This CDR3 reads CASGNAGTFSYEQYF. Written as DNA, the CDR3 is TGTGCCAGCGGTAACGCCGGGACTTTCTCCTACGAGCAGTACTTC.

Only a few counts were recorded for this clonotype. The rearrangement joins TRBV28 to TRBJ2-5, with D perhaps assigned TRBD1 or TRBD2 (7 bases each). Trimming took 6 bases from V and 3 from J, leaving 17 bases between them. The CDR3 is 15 amino acids. Germline CDR1 and CDR2: MDHEN and SYDVKM. DNA for the CDR3: TGTGCCAGCAGGATACCAGGGGGGGGCAAAGAGACCCAGTACTTC. This translates into CASRIPGGGKETQYF.

The chain joins TRBV12-3 or TRBV12-4 to TRBJ2-7; 9 nucleotides align to TRBD1. Trimming cost V 6 bases and J 3 bases; bases outside gene matches: 6. The CDR3 consists of 14 residues. In DNA form, the CDR3 reads TGTGCCAGCAGCCGCGGGACAGGGATCTACGAGCAGTACTTC. Translating it yields CASSRGTGIYEQYF.

The chain links TRBV12-3 or TRBV12-4 to TRBJ1-1, with D unclear. This CDR3 comprises 12 residues. V gave up 3 bases and J gave up 3 bases, with 5 bases separating them. CDR3 amino acids: CASSLSDTEAFF. CDR3 DNA: TGTGCCAGCAGTTTGAGTGACACTGAAGCTTTCTTT.

This clonotype was observed a handful of times. The chain joins TRBV11-2 to TRBJ1-1, with 7 bases fitting TRBD1. This CDR3 has 13 amino acids. CDR1 and CDR2 from the germline V gene are SGHAT and FQNNGV. V was pared by 2 bases and J by 7 bases, with 4 bases of the junction left unmatched. The CDR3 DNA sequence: TGTGCCAGCAGCTTAAAGTGGGACAGTGAAGCTTTCTTT. It translates to CASSLKWDSEAFF.

The V gene is TRBV20-1, the J gene TRBJ1-5; TRBD1 is a possible D gene (6 bases). The CDR3 loop spans 17 amino acids. Trimming cost V 4 bases and J 5 bases, with 24 bases left between them. Germline CDR1 reads DFQATT; CDR2 reads SNEGSKA (reference sequence). The CDR3 sequence: CSAKGNRSPGEDQPQHF. As DNA, the CDR3 is TGCAGTGCTAAGGGAAACCGCTCCCCAGGGGAGGATCAGCCCCAGCATTTT.

V usage is TRBV3-1 and J usage is TRBJ2-5; TRBD2 matches at 10 bases. Looked up from germline, CDR1 is LGHDT and CDR2 is YNNKEL (reference sequence). The CDR3 sequence is 16 residues long. The V and J ends lost 5 bases and 7 bases, in that order; junction bases with no gene match: 13. CDR3 protein: CASSIDGAGGRGTQYF. CDR3 sequence (DNA): TGTGCCAGCAGCATCGATGGAGCGGGAGGGCGCGGGACCCAGTACTTC.

The V and J genes are TRBV5-1 and TRBJ1-3; TRBD1 matches at 7 bases. The J segment lost 0 bases and the V segment lost 4 bases, leaving 7 bases of the junction unmatched. The CDR3 contains 16 residues. Looked up from germline, CDR1 is SGHRS and CDR2 is YFSETQ. The CDR3 DNA follows: TGCGCCAGCAGCAACGCGGGACAGTCCTCTGGAAACACCATATATTTT. It is translated as CASSNAGQSSGNTIYF.

DNA for the CDR3: TGTGCCAGCAGCTTAGCGGGGGACTACTGGCGGGAGGTGCCCAATGAGCAGTTCTTC. Amino acid sequence: CASSLAGDYWREVPNEQFF. The V gene is TRBV7-2, the J gene TRBJ2-1, with 8 bases lining up with TRBD2. Trimming took 0 bases from V and 6 from J; bases not matched to a gene: 16. The germline CDR1 and CDR2 sequences are SGHTA and FQGNSA. This CDR3 has 19 amino acids.

This clonotype was seen a few times. CDR3 amino acids: CSVDFRLAGETQYF. The CDR3 nucleotides read TGCAGCGTTGATTTTAGACTAGCGGGTGAGACCCAGTACTTC. The chain recombines TRBV29-1 with TRBJ2-5; 10 nucleotides line up with TRBD2. With V trimmed by 3 bases and J by 5 bases, 6 bases remained unmatched. Germline V CDR1 and CDR2: SQVTM, ANQGSEA. There are 14 residues in the CDR3.

This clonotype was counted a few times. V usage is TRBV2 and J usage is TRBJ2-4; weak D call: TRBD1 (7 bases). The length of the CDR3 is 15 residues. V shed 6 bases and J shed 0 bases, with 12 bases lying between them. The germline gives CDR1 SNHLY, CDR2 FYNNEI. Here the CDR3 reads CASSGGQRAKNIQYF. In nucleotides, the CDR3 is TGTGCCAGCAGCGGGGGACAGCGAGCCAAAAACATTCAGTACTTC.

This chain joins TRBV2 and TRBJ2-7; 7 bases are a match to TRBD1. CDR1 and CDR2 from the germline V gene are SNHLY and FYNNEI. Trimming removed 7 bases from V and 3 bases from J; junction bases left unmatched: 12. This CDR3 spans 15 amino acids. CDR3 residues: CASNPLGGYDYEQYF. The CDR3 DNA follows: TGTGCCAGCAACCCGTTAGGGGGCTACGACTACGAGCAGTACTTC.

This clonotype was seen only a few times. The V gene is TRBV11-3, the J gene TRBJ2-3; D unresolved. V was trimmed by 2 bases and J by 4 bases, leaving 4 bases between them. The CDR3 is 12 residues long. Looked up from germline, CDR1 is SGHNT and CDR2 is YENEEA. Here the CDR3 reads CASSLTADTQYF. The CDR3 nucleotides are TGTGCCAGCAGCTTAACCGCAGATACGCAGTATTTT.

This clonotype was recorded a few times. The chain has TRBV29-1 and TRBJ2-6; TRBD1 matches at 8 bases. Per germline, CDR1 SQVTM and CDR2 ANQGSEA. The CDR3 extends over 15 amino acids. The ends lost 6 bases at V and 4 bases at J; junction bases unmatched: 8. CDR3 DNA sequence: TGCAGCGTCGCGTCGACAGGGGCCGGGGCCAACGTCCTGACTTTC. It specifies CSVASTGAGANVLTF.

This clonotype was detected a few times. The V call is TRBV18, the J call TRBJ2-7; D is perhaps TRBD1 or TRBD2 (5 bases each). Looked up from germline, CDR1 is KGHSH and CDR2 is LQKENI. This CDR3 contains 13 residues. The V end lost 2 bases, the J end lost 9 bases, and 14 bases lay between the germline ends. The CDR3 DNA reads as TGTGCCAGCTCACCAGAGTCAGGGACCGCGCAGTACTTC. It is translated as CASSPESGTAQYF. The whole variable domain, remainder taken from reference TRBV18 and TRBJ2-7, is NAGVMQNPRHLVRRRGQEARLRCSPMKGHSHVYWYRQLPEEGLKFMVYLQKENIIDESGMPKERFSAEFPKEGPSILRIQQVVRGDSAAYFCASSPESGTAQYFGPGTRLTVT.

This rearrangement joins TRBV7-9 to TRBJ2-7, with D tentatively TRBD1 (6 bases). The CDR3 is made up of 17 amino acids. The germline gives CDR1 SEHNR, CDR2 FQNEAQ (reference sequence). V was shortened by 5 bases and J by 1 base, with 21 bases between the two germline ends. CDR3 loop: CASSPGVSGQPSYEQYF. CDR3 in DNA: TGTGCCAGCAGCCCAGGGGTCTCCGGACAGCCATCCTACGAGCAGTACTTC.

This chain joins TRBV29-1 and TRBJ2-1; the D gene is possibly TRBD1 (6 bases). With 5 bases removed from V and 0 bases from J, the gap between germline ends came to 17 bases. CDR3 length equals 16 residues. Per germline, CDR1 SQVTM and CDR2 ANQGSEA. In nucleotides, the CDR3 is TGCAGCGTTTTAAGCCGGGACAAGAGCTCCTACAATGAGCAGTTCTTC. Its translation is CSVLSRDKSSYNEQFF.

The CDR3, as DNA: TGCAGTGCTAGCTCGGGGGAGGGCCCCTCAGATACGCAGTATTTT. Protein product: CSASSGEGPSDTQYF. The chain recombines TRBV20-1 with TRBJ2-3, with TRBD2 identical over 7 bases. The V and J ends lost 3 bases and 4 bases, in that order; junction bases with no gene match: 10. The CDR3 has 15 residues. Looked up from germline, CDR1 is DFQATT and CDR2 is SNEGSKA (reference sequence).

This clonotype was seen at least ten times. The chain recombines TRBV10-3 with TRBJ2-7; D unresolved. Trimming pared 0 bases from V and 1 base from J, leaving 4 bases between. The CDR3 spans 13 residues. Germline-derived CDR1 and CDR2 are ENHRY and SYGVKD. The CDR3 coding sequence is TGTGCCATCAGTGAGTCACTTTCCTACGAGCAGTACTTC. Residues: CAISESLSYEQYF.